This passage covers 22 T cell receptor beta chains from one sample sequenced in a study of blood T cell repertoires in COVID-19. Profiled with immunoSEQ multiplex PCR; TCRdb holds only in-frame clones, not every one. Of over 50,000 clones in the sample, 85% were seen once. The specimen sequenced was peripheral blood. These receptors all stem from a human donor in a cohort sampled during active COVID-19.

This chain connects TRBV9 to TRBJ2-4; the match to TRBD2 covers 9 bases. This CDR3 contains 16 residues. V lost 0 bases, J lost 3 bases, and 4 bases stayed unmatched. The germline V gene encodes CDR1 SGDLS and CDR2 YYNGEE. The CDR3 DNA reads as TGTGCCAGCAGCGTAGTGGCGGGAGGGGGCAAAAACATTCAGTACTTC. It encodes CASSVVAGGGKNIQYF.

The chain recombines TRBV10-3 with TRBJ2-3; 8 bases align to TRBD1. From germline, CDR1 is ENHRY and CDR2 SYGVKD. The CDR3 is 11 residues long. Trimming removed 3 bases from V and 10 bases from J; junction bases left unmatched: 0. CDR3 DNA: TGTGCCATCAGTGAACAGGGGGCGCAGTATTTT. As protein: CAISEQGAQYF.

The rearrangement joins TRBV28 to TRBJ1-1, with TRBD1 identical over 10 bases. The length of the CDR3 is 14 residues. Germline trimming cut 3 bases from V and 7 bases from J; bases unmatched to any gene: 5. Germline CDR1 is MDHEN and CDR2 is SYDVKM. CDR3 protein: CASSLTGGEVEAFF. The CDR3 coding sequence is TGTGCCAGCAGTTTGACAGGGGGCGAGGTTGAAGCTTTCTTT.

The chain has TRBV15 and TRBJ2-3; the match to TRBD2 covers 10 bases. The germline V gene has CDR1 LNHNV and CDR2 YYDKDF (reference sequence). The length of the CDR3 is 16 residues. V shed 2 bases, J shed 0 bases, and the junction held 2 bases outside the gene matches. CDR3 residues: CATSRKGLASTDTQYF. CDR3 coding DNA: TGTGCCACCAGCAGAAAGGGACTAGCGAGCACAGATACGCAGTATTTT. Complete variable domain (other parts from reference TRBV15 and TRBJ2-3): DAMVIQNPRYQVTQFGKPVTLSCSQTLNHNVMYWYQQKSSQAPKLLFHYYDKDFNNEADTPDNFQSRRPNTSFCFLDIRSPGLGDTAMYLCATSRKGLASTDTQYFGPGTRLTVL.

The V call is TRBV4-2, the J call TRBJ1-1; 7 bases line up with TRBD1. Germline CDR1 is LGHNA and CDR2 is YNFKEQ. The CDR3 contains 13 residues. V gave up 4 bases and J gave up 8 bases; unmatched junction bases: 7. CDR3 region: CASSRGGTAEAFF. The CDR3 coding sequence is TGTGCCAGCAGCCGTGGGGGGACAGCCGAAGCTTTCTTT.

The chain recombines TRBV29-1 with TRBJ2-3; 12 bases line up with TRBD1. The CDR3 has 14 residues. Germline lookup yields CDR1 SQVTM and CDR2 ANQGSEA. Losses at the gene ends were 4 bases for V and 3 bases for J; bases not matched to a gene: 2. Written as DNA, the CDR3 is TGCAGCGTTGGGGGACAGGGGGCTACAGATACGCAGTATTTT. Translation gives CSVGGQGATDTQYF.

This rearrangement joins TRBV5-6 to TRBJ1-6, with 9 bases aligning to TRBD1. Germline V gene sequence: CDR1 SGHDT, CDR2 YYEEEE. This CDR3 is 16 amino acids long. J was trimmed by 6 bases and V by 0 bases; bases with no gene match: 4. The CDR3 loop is CASSLGGQGLNSPLHF. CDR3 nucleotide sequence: TGTGCCAGCAGCTTGGGGGGACAGGGACTTAATTCACCCCTCCACTTT.

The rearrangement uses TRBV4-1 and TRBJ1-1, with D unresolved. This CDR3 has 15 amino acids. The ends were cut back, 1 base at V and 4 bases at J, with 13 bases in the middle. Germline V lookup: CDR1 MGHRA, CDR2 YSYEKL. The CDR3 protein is CASSQVSASGTEAFF. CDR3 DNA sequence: TGCGCCAGCAGCCAAGTCTCGGCTAGCGGCACTGAAGCTTTCTTT.

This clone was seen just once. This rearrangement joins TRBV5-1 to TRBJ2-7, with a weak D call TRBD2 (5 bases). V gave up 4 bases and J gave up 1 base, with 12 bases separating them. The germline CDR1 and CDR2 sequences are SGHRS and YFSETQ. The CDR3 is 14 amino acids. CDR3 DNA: TGCGCCAGCAGCCTCGTAGCGCTGTCCTACGAGCAGTACTTC. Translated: CASSLVALSYEQYF.

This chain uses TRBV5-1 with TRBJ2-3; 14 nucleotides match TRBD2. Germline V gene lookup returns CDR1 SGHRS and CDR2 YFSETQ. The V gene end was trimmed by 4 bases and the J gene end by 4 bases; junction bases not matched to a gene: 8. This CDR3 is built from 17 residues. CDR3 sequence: CASSDGTSGRRADTQYF. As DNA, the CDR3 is TGCGCCAGCAGCGATGGGACTAGCGGGAGACGGGCAGATACGCAGTATTTT. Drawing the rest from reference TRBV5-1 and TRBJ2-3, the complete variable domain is KAGVTQTPRYLIKTRGQQVTLSCSPISGHRSVSWYQQTPGQGLQFLFEYFSETQRNKGNFPGRFSGRQFSNSRSEMNVSTLELGDSALYLCASSDGTSGRRADTQYFGPGTRLTVL.

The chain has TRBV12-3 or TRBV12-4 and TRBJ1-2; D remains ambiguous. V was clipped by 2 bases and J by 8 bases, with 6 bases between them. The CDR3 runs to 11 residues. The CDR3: CASSLNRGYTF. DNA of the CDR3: TGTGCCAGCAGTTTAAACCGGGGCTACACCTTC.

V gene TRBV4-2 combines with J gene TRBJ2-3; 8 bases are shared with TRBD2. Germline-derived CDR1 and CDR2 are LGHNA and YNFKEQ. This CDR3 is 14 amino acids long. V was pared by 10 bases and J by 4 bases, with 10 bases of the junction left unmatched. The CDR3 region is CATGPGGAADTQYF. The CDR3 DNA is TGTGCCACTGGACCGGGAGGGGCGGCAGATACGCAGTATTTT.

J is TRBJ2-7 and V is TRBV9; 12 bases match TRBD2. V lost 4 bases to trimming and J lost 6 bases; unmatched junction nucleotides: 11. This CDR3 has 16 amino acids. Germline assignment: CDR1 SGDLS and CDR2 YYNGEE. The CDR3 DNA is TGTGCCAGCAGCCCCAACCCCGGACTAGCGGGAACCGAGCAGTACTTC. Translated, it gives CASSPNPGLAGTEQYF.

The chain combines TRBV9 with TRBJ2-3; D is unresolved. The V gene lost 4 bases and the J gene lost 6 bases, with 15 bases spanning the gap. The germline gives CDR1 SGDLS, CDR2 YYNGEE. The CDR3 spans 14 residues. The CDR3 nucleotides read TGTGCCAGCAGCCCTACCTCGGGTGTGGATACGCAGTATTTT. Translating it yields CASSPTSGVDTQYF.

CDR3 residues: CASSPDPRGNTEAFF. The CDR3 DNA reads TGTGCCAGCAGCCCCGACCCCCGGGGGAACACTGAAGCTTTCTTT. J is TRBJ1-1 and V is TRBV3-1 (or the pseudogene TRBV3-2); no clear D gene. Trimming cost V 4 bases and J 1 base, with 13 bases left between them. Germline CDR1 and CDR2: LGHDT and YNNKEL (reference sequence). This CDR3 is built from 15 residues.

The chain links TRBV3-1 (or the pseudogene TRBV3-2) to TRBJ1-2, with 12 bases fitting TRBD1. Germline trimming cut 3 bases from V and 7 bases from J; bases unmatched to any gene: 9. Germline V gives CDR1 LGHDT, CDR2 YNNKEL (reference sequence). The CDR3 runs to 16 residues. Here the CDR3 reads CASSHLGTGGLSGYTF. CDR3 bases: TGTGCCAGCAGCCACCTTGGGACAGGGGGCTTGAGTGGCTACACCTTC.

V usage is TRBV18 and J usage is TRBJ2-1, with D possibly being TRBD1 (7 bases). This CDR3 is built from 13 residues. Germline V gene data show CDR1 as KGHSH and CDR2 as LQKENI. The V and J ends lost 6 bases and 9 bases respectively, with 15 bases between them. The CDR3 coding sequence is TGTGCCAGCTCCCTGGAGGGGGCAGGTGAGCAGTTCTTC. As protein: CASSLEGAGEQFF.

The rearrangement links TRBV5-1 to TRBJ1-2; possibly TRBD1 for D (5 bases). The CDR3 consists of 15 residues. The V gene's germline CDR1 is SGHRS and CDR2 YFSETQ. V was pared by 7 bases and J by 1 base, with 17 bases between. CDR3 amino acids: CASFPGGGGNYGYTF. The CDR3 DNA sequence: TGCGCCAGCTTCCCTGGGGGAGGCGGTAACTATGGCTACACCTTC.

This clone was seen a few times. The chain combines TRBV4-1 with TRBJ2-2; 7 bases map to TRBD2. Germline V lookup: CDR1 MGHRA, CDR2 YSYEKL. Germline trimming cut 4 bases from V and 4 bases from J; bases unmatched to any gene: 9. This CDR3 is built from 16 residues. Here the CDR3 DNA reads TGCGCCAGCAGCCCCCTAGCGGTAAGAAGCACCGGGGAGCTGTTTTTT. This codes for CASSPLAVRSTGELFF.

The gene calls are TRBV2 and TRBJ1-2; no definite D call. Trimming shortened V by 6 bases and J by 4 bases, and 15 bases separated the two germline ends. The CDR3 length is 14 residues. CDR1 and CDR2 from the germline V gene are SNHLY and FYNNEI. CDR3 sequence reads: CASSELPVFYGYTF. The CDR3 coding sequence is TGTGCCAGCAGCGAGCTCCCCGTGTTCTATGGCTACACCTTC.

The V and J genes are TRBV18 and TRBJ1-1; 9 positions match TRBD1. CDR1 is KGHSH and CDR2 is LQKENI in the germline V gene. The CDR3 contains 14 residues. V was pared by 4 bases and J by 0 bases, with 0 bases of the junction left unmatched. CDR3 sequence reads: CASSRDRVNTEAFF. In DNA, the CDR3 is TGTGCCAGCTCACGGGACAGGGTGAACACTGAAGCTTTCTTT. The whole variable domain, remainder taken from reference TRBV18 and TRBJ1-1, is NAGVMQNPRHLVRRRGQEARLRCSPMKGHSHVYWYRQLPEEGLKFMVYLQKENIIDESGMPKERFSAEFPKEGPSILRIQQVVRGDSAAYFCASSRDRVNTEAFFGQGTRLTVV.

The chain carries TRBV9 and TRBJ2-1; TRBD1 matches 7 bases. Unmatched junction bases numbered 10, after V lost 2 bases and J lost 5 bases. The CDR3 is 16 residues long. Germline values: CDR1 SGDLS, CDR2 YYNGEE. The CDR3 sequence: CASSVSPSRGNNEQFF. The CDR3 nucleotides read TGTGCCAGCAGCGTTTCCCCATCCAGGGGGAACAATGAGCAGTTCTTC. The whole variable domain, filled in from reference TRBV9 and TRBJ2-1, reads DSGVTQTPKHLITATGQRVTLRCSPRSGDLSVYWYQQSLDQGLQFLIQYYNGEERAKGNILERFSAQQFPDLHSELNLSSLELGDSALYFCASSVSPSRGNNEQFFGPGTRLTVL.